This TCR beta chain comes out of a study of CD8+CD57+ T cells in acquired aplastic anemia. Study details: Sorted CD4+ and CD8+ cell DNA averaged 3.2 ug.

The study's findings and limits: Common to patients and controls were roughly 30 CD8+ CDR3 sequences. Patients did not significantly differ from controls in CD8+ Simpson's diversity.

Investigators profiled TCR beta VDJ and CDR3 from genomic DNA template. TCRdb re-analysed the reads in MiXCR, keeping a single row per CDR3 protein. The sample has about 160,000 distinct CDR3 sequences; about 50% are singletons. Only patients with CD8+CD57+ cell expansion on flow cytometry were chosen for sequencing. The patients, all of them, had severe acquired aplastic anemia. Points on this clonotype: Its target is not known.

The receptor's source is a human donor with aplastic anemia. Sample: sorted CD4+, CD8+, or CD8+CD57+ T cells (not recorded which) from PBMCs.

The CDR3 region is CSVEWVGAYEQYF. In DNA, the CDR3 is TGCAGCGTTGAATGGGTGGGGGCCTACGAGCAGTACTTC. V and J are TRBV29-1 and TRBJ2-7; either TRBD1 or TRBD2 may fit D (5 bases each). V was shortened by 2 bases and J by 2 bases, with 10 bases between the two germline ends. The length of the CDR3 is 13 residues. Per germline, CDR1 SQVTM and CDR2 ANQGSEA.